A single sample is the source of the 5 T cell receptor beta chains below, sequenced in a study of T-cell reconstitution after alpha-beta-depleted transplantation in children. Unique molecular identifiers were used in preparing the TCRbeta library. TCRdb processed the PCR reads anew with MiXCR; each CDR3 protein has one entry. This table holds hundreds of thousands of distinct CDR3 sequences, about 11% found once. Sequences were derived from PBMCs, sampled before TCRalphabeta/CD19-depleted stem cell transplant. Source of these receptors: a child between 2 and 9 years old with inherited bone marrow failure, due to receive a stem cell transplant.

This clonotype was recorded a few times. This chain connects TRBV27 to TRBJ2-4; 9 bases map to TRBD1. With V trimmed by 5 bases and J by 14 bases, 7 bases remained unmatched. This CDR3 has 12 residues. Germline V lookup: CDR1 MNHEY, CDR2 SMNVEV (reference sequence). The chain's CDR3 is CASSANRDREYF. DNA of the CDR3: TGTGCCAGCAGTGCAAACCGGGACAGGGAGTACTTC.

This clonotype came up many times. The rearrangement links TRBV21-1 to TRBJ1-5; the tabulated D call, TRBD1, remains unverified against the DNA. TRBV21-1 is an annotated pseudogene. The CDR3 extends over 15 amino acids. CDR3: CASSKIWAGGQPQHF. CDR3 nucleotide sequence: TGTGCCAGCAGCAAGATTTGGGCAGGGGGGCAGCCCCAGCATTTT.

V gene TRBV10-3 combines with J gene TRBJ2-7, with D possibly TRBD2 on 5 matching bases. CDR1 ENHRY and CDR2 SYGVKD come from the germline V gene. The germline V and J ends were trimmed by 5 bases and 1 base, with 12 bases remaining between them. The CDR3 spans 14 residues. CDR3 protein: CAISRTGNSYEQYF. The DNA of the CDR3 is TGTGCCATCAGTAGAACCGGGAATTCCTACGAGCAGTACTTC.

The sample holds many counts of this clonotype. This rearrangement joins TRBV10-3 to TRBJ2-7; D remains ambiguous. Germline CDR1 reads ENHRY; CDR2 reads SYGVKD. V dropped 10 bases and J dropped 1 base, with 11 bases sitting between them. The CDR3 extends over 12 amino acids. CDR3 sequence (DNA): TGTGCCACCCGATGGGGTTCCTACGAGCAGTACTTC. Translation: CATRWGSYEQYF.

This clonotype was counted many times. CDR3 nucleotide sequence: TGCGCCAGCAGTGAGTCCGTGGGGGTGGGGGCCCAAGAGACCCAGTACTTC. It is translated as CASSESVGVGAQETQYF. The chain joins TRBV10-2 to TRBJ2-5, with a possible D match to TRBD1 (6 bases). V gave up 0 bases and J gave up 1 base, with 15 bases separating them. CDR1 and CDR2 (germline): WSHSY, SAAADI. The CDR3 covers 17 residues.